This paragraph reports one TCR beta chain. The clone's antigen remains unknown. Base qualities were left out, and no much larger clone turns up one base away. The sample originates from a study of relationships among human T cell subsets (dated by TCRdb to about 2010). Describing the broader study: The study sequenced eight distinct T cell populations from blood: pan T, CD8 cytotoxic, regulatory, Th1, Th2, naive plus transitional, activated and memory cells. On the study overall, not on this receptor specifically: A CD4+CD8+ double-positive population could not be ruled out by the bead-based sorting. Substantial CDR3 sharing among Th1, Th2 and regulatory T cells was interpreted as suggesting stochastic cell fate choices. V, D and J usage, CDR3 length and N-nucleotide additions showed no statistically significant differences among the seven subsets. Over 50% of CD8+ cytotoxic sequences belonged to clones with over 100 reads, whereas regulatory and Th2 subsets showed few such clones.

Libraries were prepared through multiplex PCR. Sequencing was performed on a 454 GS FLX. Semiquantitative ARM-PCR was used to amplify the TCR alpha and beta CDR3 regions from mRNA. ARM-PCR used tagged nested gene-specific primers, after which communal superprimers carried out exponential amplification. Before the first-round PCR products went through the second amplification round, exonuclease was used to remove the nested primers. The amplicons were sequenced on the 454 platform, which can rapidly sequence millions of DNA fragments without cloning bias. An effective read was defined as a read mappable to both V and J germline segments. The study's own analysis went as follows. IRmap was used to assign reads to germline V, D and J segments, relying on pyromap, a Smith-Waterman modification adapted to 454 sequencing errors. To filter D-beta assignments, cutoffs were set at the 99th percentile of the alignment scores obtained from simulated random sequences. The amino acids between the conserved V-segment Y[YFLI]C motif and the J-segment [FW]GXGT motif were defined as CDR3. Repertoire diversity was estimated with a compound Poisson process model previously applied to large-scale EST data. A cross-contamination detection procedure was applied to argue against sample contamination as the source of shared CDR3s. Using fastp trimming at Q25 and MiXCR clonotype assembly, TCRdb reanalyzed the public sequencing data and kept in-frame beta chains. Duplicate CDR3 protein sequences are folded into a single record with the most common DNA and genes. It is TCRdb's table, rather than the study itself, that gives the V and J calls and clone size. The sample data list roughly 15,000 distinct CDR3 sequences, and over 50% of these were observed just once. The biggest ten clones account for roughly 1.9% of the sample.

CD4+CD25+ regulatory T cells were selected from positively selected CD4+ cells using anti-CD25 beads. T cell subsets were isolated with Miltenyi superparamagnetic beads coated with subset-specific monoclonal antibodies. Peripheral blood was used as the source from which all T cell populations were isolated. Ficoll separation of whole blood yielded mononuclear cells, and anti-CD14 microbeads were then used to deplete the monocytes. Right after isolation, the cell populations were resuspended in RNAprotect reagent. The CDR3 starts with the cysteine, ends with the phenylalanine, and has 17 residues. CDR3 DNA is the only sequence kept; it has 51 bases, read in frame from the first base. Reading the germline V gene gives CDR1 MNHEY and CDR2 SVGAGI. V was cut back by 0 bases and J by 1 base, leaving a gap of 10 bases between them.

This TCR derives from a man aged 40-50 years in good health. Sequenced input: Tregs sorted from blood. The chain employs TRBV6-5 and TRBJ1-6, with TRBD1 perhaps the D gene, on 6 matching bases. This receptor has the CDR3 CASSYSWGPSYNSPLHF. Here is the DNA: TGTGCCAGCAGTTACTCGTGGGGGCCGTCCTATAATTCACCCCTCCACTTT.